These 23 T cell receptor beta chains share one sample of origin, sequenced in a study of T cell responses to AZD1222 COVID-19 vaccine. The repertoire was sequenced with immunoSEQ multiplex PCR; TCRdb's copy has only in-frame clones and lacks some. The sample has about 97,000 clones, around nine tenths seen once. The source was peripheral blood, collected on day 0 of AZD1222 vaccination. These receptors were taken from an adult in good health.

The rearrangement uses TRBV27 and TRBJ2-7; tentative D call: TRBD2 (6 bases). V was trimmed by 4 bases and J by 3 bases, leaving 16 bases between them. There are 15 residues in the CDR3. Germline V gives CDR1 MNHEY, CDR2 SMNVEV (reference sequence). The CDR3 coding sequence is TGTGCCAGCAGTTCCTCAGGGCGGGGTGGCTACGAGCAGTACTTC. Protein sequence: CASSSSGRGGYEQYF.

The V and J genes are TRBV30 and TRBJ1-5, with TRBD1 identical over 8 bases. The trim removed 5 bases at V and 4 bases at J, leaving 4 bases unmatched. Looked up from germline, CDR1 is GTSNPN and CDR2 is SVGIG (reference sequence). The CDR3 loop spans 13 amino acids. This chain's CDR3 is CAWGTGGNQPQHF. CDR3 in DNA: TGTGCCTGGGGTACAGGGGGGAATCAGCCCCAGCATTTT.

This chain joins TRBV4-3 and TRBJ2-1; 9 nucleotides align to TRBD1. CDR3 length: 15 residues. V was clipped by 8 bases and J by 2 bases; unmatched bases: 7. Germline CDR1 LGHNA, CDR2 YSLEER. DNA of the CDR3: TGCGCCAGCGCCCCCGGGACAGGGCCCTACAATGAGCAGTTCTTC. This sequence encodes CASAPGTGPYNEQFF.

This clone occurred once. The J gene is TRBJ2-1, the V gene TRBV6-5, with 8 bases matching TRBD2. The J segment lost 2 bases and the V segment lost 0 bases, leaving 3 bases of the junction unmatched. The CDR3 is made up of 16 amino acids. Per the germline V gene, CDR1 is MNHEY and CDR2 is SVGAGI. The CDR3: CASSYSAGATYNEQFF. CDR3 nucleotide sequence: TGTGCCAGCAGTTACTCAGCGGGGGCTACCTACAATGAGCAGTTCTTC.

Written as DNA, the CDR3 is TGTGCCAGCAGTAGGACAGGGTCGCGTTCACCCCTCCACTTT. Translation gives CASSRTGSRSPLHF. The V gene is TRBV6-5, the J gene TRBJ1-6, with 8 nucleotides matching TRBD1. The V gene end was trimmed by 5 bases and the J gene end by 9 bases; junction bases not matched to a gene: 6. CDR3 length equals 14 residues. CDR1 MNHEY and CDR2 SVGAGI come from the germline V gene.

The chain joins TRBV7-9 to TRBJ2-4; D unclear. CDR3 length: 15 residues. The germline CDR1 and CDR2 sequences are SEHNR and FQNEAQ (reference sequence). V lost 1 base to trimming and J lost 1 base, with 8 bases between them. This CDR3 reads CASSLDHMAKNIQYF. The CDR3 coding sequence is TGTGCCAGCAGCTTAGACCACATGGCCAAAAACATTCAGTACTTC. The full variable domain, rest sourced from reference TRBV7-9 and TRBJ2-4, is DTGVSQNPRHKITKRGQNVTFRCDPISEHNRLYWYRQTLGQGPEFLTYFQNEAQLEKSRLLSDRFSAERPKGSFSTLEIQRTEQGDSAMYLCASSLDHMAKNIQYFGAGTRLSVL.

This sequence joins TRBV6-5 and TRBJ1-2; 7 bases are a match to TRBD1. Germline values: CDR1 MNHEY, CDR2 SVGAGI. V lost 2 bases to trimming and J lost 7 bases; unmatched junction nucleotides: 4. The CDR3 totals 13 residues. The CDR3 sequence is CASSYEGGSGYTF. In nucleotides, the CDR3 is TGTGCCAGCAGTTACGAAGGGGGCTCTGGCTACACCTTC.

The chain recombines TRBV5-3 with TRBJ1-3; 8 bases align to TRBD1. Being an ORF, TRBV5-3 has a function that is uncertain. The junction had 6 bases not matched to a gene; V was cut back by 5 bases and J by 8 bases. The CDR3 is made up of 13 amino acids. CDR3 sequence reads: CARSWDRFYTIYF. For the CDR3, the DNA is TGTGCCAGAAGTTGGGACAGGTTTTACACCATATATTTT.

The V gene is TRBV6-4, the J gene TRBJ2-3, with TRBD2 matching 8 bases. V was pared by 0 bases and J by 1 base, with 3 bases of the junction left unmatched. Germline values: CDR1 MRHNA, CDR2 SNTAGT. The length of the CDR3 is 16 residues. In nucleotides, the CDR3 is TGTGCCAGCAGTGACTCCAGCGGGGGAGGCACAGATACGCAGTATTTT. Translated: CASSDSSGGGTDTQYF.

The chain is built from TRBV5-3 and TRBJ2-5, with a tentative D call TRBD2 (5 bases). TRBV5-3 falls under the ORF class, with uncertain function. The CDR3 has 12 amino acids. Trimming shortened V by 2 bases and J by 4 bases, and 6 bases separated the two germline ends. The CDR3 coding sequence is TGTGCCAGAAGCTTCAGCGGAGAGACCCAGTACTTC. As protein: CARSFSGETQYF.

The CDR3 DNA reads TGTGCCAGCAGTCTCCACCGGGACACAAATGGCTACACCTTC. Its translation is CASSLHRDTNGYTF. The chain combines TRBV2 with TRBJ1-2; D might be TRBD1 (6 bases). V was trimmed by 5 bases and J by 6 bases, leaving 16 bases between them. The CDR3 spans 14 residues. Germline assignment: CDR1 SNHLY and CDR2 FYNNEI.

The chain links TRBV5-1 to TRBJ2-2; TRBD2 aligns across 8 bases. With V trimmed by 0 bases and J by 1 base, 2 bases remained unmatched. Germline-derived CDR1 and CDR2 are SGHRS and YFSETQ. This CDR3 contains 16 residues. This chain's CDR3 is CASSLVAGGNTGELFF. The DNA for the CDR3 is TGCGCCAGCAGCTTGGTTGCGGGGGGGAACACCGGGGAGCTGTTTTTT.

The chain couples TRBV6-5 to TRBJ1-1; 10 bases match TRBD1. The V and J ends lost 5 bases and 2 bases, in that order; junction bases with no gene match: 5. Germline-derived CDR1 and CDR2 are MNHEY and SVGAGI. The CDR3 extends over 15 amino acids. This chain's CDR3 is CASSRGTGANTEAFF. In DNA form, the CDR3 reads TGTGCCAGCAGTAGAGGGACAGGGGCTAACACTGAAGCTTTCTTT.

The rearrangement uses TRBV6-9 and TRBJ2-1; 9 bases map to TRBD1. Germline lookup yields CDR1 MNHGY and CDR2 SVAAGI. The length of the CDR3 is 16 residues. V was clipped by 5 bases and J by 4 bases; unmatched bases: 9. DNA of the CDR3: TGTGCCAGCAGTAAAACCTCAGACAGGGGGTACAATGAGCAGTTCTTC. Translating gives CASSKTSDRGYNEQFF.

The V gene is TRBV6-5, the J gene TRBJ2-3; tentatively, D is TRBD1 (6 bases). The V gene lost 6 bases and the J gene lost 3 bases, with 13 bases spanning the gap. This CDR3 is 14 amino acids long. Germline V gene sequence: CDR1 MNHEY, CDR2 SVGAGI. CDR3 nucleotide sequence: TGTGCCAGCAGGAGGACAGTTTATACAGATACGCAGTATTTT. Translating gives CASRRTVYTDTQYF.

The V gene is TRBV5-5, the J gene TRBJ1-5; 7 bases fit TRBD1. Per germline, CDR1 SGHKS and CDR2 YYEKEE (reference sequence). V trimming: 3 bases; J trimming: 4 bases; junction bases outside the gene matches: 4. The CDR3 is 14 amino acids. The CDR3 sequence is CASSYGTVNQPQHF. The CDR3 nucleotides read TGTGCCAGCAGCTACGGGACAGTTAATCAGCCCCAGCATTTT.

The chain employs TRBV15 and TRBJ2-5; 7 nucleotides line up with TRBD1. Per the germline V gene, CDR1 is LNHNV and CDR2 is YYDKDF (reference sequence). The CDR3 totals 15 residues. Losses at the gene ends were 0 bases for V and 3 bases for J; bases not matched to a gene: 4. The CDR3 coding sequence is TGTGCCACCAGCAGAGATCGAGGACAGGAAGAGACCCAGTACTTC. Amino acids: CATSRDRGQEETQYF. The complete variable domain, with remaining parts taken from reference TRBV15 and TRBJ2-5, reads DAMVIQNPRYQVTQFGKPVTLSCSQTLNHNVMYWYQQKSSQAPKLLFHYYDKDFNNEADTPDNFQSRRPNTSFCFLDIRSPGLGDTAMYLCATSRDRGQEETQYFGPGTRLLVL.

This chain joins TRBV5-4 and TRBJ1-1; the D is unclear. V was shortened by 4 bases and J by 0 bases, with 7 bases between the two germline ends. Germline loops: CDR1 SGHNT, CDR2 YYREEE (reference sequence). The CDR3 is made up of 13 amino acids. The CDR3 spells CASSPELNTEAFF. DNA of the CDR3: TGTGCCAGCAGCCCCGAGTTGAACACTGAAGCTTTCTTT.

J is TRBJ2-3 and V is TRBV19; D unclear. Trimming left V 4 bases short and J 4 bases short, with 18 bases between. The CDR3 is 16 amino acids. The germline V gene encodes CDR1 LNHDA and CDR2 SQIVND (reference sequence). CDR3 sequence (DNA): TGTGCCAGTAGTACCCGGACCAAAGGCGCGGCAGATACGCAGTATTTT. Protein product: CASSTRTKGAADTQYF.

The rearrangement links TRBV11-2 to TRBJ2-2; D is unclear. Germline CDR1 reads SGHAT; CDR2 reads FQNNGV. The V and J ends lost 1 base and 2 bases respectively, with 8 bases between them. The CDR3 has 15 amino acids. The CDR3 DNA sequence: TGTGCCAGCAGCTTAGTGGTCCTCAACACCGGGGAGCTGTTTTTT. It translates to CASSLVVLNTGELFF.

The chain links TRBV11-2 to TRBJ2-7; 7 bases are a match to TRBD2. V shed 2 bases and J 6 bases; nucleotides not matched to a gene: 4. CDR3 length: 13 residues. Germline CDR1 SGHAT, CDR2 FQNNGV. CDR3 in DNA: TGTGCCAGCAGCTTAAGCGGGGAGGGCGAGCAGTACTTC. This codes for CASSLSGEGEQYF.

In its sample, this clone was seen once. The V call is TRBV18, the J call TRBJ2-2; D is ambiguous. V lost 5 bases and J 1 base, leaving 2 bases between the germline ends. CDR3 size: 12 residues. Germline loops: CDR1 KGHSH, CDR2 LQKENI. Written as DNA, the CDR3 is TGTGCCAGCTCAAGGAACACCGGGGAGCTGTTTTTT. This sequence encodes CASSRNTGELFF.

The rearrangement uses TRBV5-8 and TRBJ2-1; D uncertain. Trimming left V 0 bases short and J 5 bases short, with 6 bases between. From germline, CDR1 is SGHTS and CDR2 YDEGEE. The CDR3 has 13 amino acids. CDR3 loop: CASSLGLDNEQFF. CDR3 nucleotide sequence: TGTGCCAGCAGCTTGGGACTGGACAATGAGCAGTTCTTC.